This entry features one T cell receptor beta chain sequence. The CDR3 contains 17 residues. V trimming: 1 base; J trimming: 2 bases; junction bases outside the gene matches: 7. Germline assignment: CDR1 LGHNA and CDR2 YNFKEQ. This record belongs to a study of blood T cell repertoires in COVID-19. Study-wide context: The United States, Italy and Spain were the sources of the acute and convalescent COVID-19 samples. T cells, B-cell-depleted T cells, or PBMCs provided the cDNA or gDNA that served as material.

Original processing notes: Cell counts per sample came from amplifying reference gene primers. Assay used: immunoSEQ multiplex PCR; TCRdb lists only in-frame clones, some missing. That table is the source of V, J and clone size, and D and trimming were worked out from the DNA. The sample holds roughly 40,000 clones; 90% are singletons and the top ten take under 6%. The chain has TRBV4-2 and TRBJ2-7; 11 bases line up with TRBD2. The sequencing input was peripheral blood. This sequence originates from a human donor in a cohort sampled during active COVID-19. CDR3: CASSQGSLAGVTYEQYF. The CDR3, as DNA: TGTGCCAGCAGCCAAGGCTCACTAGCGGGAGTTACCTACGAGCAGTACTTC.